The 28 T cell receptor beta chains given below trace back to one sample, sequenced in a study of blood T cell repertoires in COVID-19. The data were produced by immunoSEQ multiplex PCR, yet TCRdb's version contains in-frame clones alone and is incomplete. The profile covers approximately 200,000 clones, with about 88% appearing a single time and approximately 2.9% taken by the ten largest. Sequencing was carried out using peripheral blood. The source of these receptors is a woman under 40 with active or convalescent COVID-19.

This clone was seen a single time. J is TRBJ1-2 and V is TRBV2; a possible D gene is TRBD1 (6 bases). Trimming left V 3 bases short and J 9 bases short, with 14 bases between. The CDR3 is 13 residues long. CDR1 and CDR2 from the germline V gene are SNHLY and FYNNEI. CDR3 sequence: CASSEDSLVSYTF. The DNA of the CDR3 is TGTGCCAGCAGTGAGGACAGTCTCGTGAGCTACACCTTC.

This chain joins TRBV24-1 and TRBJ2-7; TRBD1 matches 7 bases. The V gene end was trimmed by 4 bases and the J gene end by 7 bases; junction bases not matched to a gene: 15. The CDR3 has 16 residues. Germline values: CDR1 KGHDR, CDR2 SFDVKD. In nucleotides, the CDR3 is TGTGCCACCAGTGACCCCTCGACAGGGCAGTCGGGAGAGCAGTACTTC. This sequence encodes CATSDPSTGQSGEQYF.

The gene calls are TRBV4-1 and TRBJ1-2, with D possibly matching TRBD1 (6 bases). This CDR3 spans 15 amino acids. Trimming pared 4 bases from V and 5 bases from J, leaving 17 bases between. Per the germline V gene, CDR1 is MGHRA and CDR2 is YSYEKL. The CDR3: CASSPAPTGPYGYTF. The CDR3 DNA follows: TGCGCCAGCAGCCCAGCACCGACAGGTCCATATGGCTACACCTTC.

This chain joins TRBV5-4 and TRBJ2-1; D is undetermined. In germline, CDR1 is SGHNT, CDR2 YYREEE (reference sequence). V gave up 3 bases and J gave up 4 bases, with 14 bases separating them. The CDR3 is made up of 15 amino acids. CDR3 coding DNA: TGTGCCAGCAGCTCAAATCCCTCGACTTACAATGAGCAGTTCTTC. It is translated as CASSSNPSTYNEQFF.

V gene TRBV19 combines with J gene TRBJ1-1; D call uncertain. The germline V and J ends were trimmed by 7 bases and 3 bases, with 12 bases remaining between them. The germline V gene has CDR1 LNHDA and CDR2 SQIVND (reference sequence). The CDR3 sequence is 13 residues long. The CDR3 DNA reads TGTGCCAGTATAGGAGGCGGATACACTGAAGCTTTCTTT. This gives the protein CASIGGGYTEAFF.

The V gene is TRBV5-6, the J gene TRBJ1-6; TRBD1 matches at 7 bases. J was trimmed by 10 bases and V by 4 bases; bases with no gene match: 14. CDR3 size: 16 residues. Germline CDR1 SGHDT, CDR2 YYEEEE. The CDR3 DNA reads TGTGCCAGCAGCCTACCCATCGGGACAGCATTATCACCCCTCCACTTT. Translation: CASSLPIGTALSPLHF.

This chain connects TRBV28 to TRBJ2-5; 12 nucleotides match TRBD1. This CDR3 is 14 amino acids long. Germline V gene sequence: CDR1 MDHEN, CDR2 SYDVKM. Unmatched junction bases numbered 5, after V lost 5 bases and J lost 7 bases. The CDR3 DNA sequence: TGTGCCAGCAGTCCGGGACAGGGGGCCGGGACCCAGTACTTC. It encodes CASSPGQGAGTQYF.

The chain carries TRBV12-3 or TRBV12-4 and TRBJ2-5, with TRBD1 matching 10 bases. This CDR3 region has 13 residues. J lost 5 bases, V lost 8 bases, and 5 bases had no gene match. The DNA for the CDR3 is TGTGCCAGCTCGACAGGGGGCCGGGAGACCCAGTACTTC. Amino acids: CASSTGGRETQYF.

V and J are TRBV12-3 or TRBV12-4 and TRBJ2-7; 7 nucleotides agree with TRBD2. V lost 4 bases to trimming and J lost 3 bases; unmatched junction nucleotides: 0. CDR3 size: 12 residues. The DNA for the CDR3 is TGTGCCAGCAGTTGGACTAGCTACGAGCAGTACTTC. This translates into CASSWTSYEQYF.

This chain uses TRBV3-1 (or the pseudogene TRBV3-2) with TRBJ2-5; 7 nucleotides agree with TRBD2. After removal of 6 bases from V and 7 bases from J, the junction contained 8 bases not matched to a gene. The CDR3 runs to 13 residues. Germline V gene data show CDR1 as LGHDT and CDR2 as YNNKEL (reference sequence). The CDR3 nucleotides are TGTGCCAGCAGGTTGGCTAGCGGAGGGACCCAGTACTTC. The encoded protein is CASRLASGGTQYF.

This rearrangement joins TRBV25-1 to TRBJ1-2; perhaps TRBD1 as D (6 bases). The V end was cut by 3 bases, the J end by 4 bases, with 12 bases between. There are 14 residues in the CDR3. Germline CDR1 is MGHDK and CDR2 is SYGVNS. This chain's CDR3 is CASSESGQPYGYTF. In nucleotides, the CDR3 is TGTGCCAGCAGTGAGTCCGGACAGCCCTATGGCTACACCTTC.

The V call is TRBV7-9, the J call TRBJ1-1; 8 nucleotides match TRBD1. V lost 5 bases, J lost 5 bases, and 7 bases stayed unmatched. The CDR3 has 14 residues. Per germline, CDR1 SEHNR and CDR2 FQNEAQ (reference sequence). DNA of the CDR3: TGTGCCAGCAGCGCCCAGGGGGCGGGGACTGAAGCTTTCTTT. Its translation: CASSAQGAGTEAFF.

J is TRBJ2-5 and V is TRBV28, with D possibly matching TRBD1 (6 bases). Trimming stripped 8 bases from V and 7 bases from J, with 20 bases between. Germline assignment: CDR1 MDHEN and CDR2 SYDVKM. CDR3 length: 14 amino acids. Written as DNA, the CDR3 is TGTGCCAGCGGAACCGGGACACTCGTCTGGACCCAGTACTTC. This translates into CASGTGTLVWTQYF. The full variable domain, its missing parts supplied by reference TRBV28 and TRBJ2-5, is DVKVTQSSRYLVKRTGEKVFLECVQDMDHENMFWYRQDPGLGLRLIYFSYDVKMKEKGDIPEGYSVSREKKERFSLILESASTNQTSMYLCASGTGTLVWTQYFGPGTRLLVL.

CDR3 residues: CASSSLGPGDTQYF. The CDR3 region has the DNA TGTGCCAGCAGCTCCCTTGGGCCGGGGGATACGCAGTATTTT. The chain recombines TRBV7-2 with TRBJ2-3, with a possible D match to TRBD2 (5 bases). The V and J ends lost 4 bases and 6 bases respectively, with 14 bases between them. The CDR3 is 14 amino acids. Germline loops: CDR1 SGHTA, CDR2 FQGNSA. The full variable domain, with the rest looked up from reference TRBV7-2 and TRBJ2-3, is GAGVSQSPSNKVTEKGKDVELRCDPISGHTALYWYRQSLGQGLEFLIYFQGNSAPDKSGLPSDRFSAERTGGSVSTLTIQRTQQEDSAVYLCASSSLGPGDTQYFGPGTRLTVL.

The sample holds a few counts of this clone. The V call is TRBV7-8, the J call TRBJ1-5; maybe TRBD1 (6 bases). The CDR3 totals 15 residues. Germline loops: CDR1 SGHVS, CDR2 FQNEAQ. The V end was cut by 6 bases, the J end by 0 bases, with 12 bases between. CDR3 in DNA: TGTGCCAGCAGGGGGGGGGCAGCTAGCAATCAGCCCCAGCATTTT. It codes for CASRGGAASNQPQHF.

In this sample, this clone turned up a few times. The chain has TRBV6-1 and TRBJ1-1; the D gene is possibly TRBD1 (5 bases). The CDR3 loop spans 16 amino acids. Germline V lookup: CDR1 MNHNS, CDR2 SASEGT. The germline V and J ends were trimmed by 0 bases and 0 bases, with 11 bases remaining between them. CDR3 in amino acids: CASSEARMGLNTEAFF. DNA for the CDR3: TGTGCCAGCAGTGAAGCGCGTATGGGGCTGAACACTGAAGCTTTCTTT.

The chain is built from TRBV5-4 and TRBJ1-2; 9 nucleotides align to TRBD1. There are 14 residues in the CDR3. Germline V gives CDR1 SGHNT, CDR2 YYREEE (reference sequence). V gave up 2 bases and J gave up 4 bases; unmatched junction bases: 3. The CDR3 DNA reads TGTGCCAGCAGCTTACAGGGGGCCCCCTATGGCTACACCTTC. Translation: CASSLQGAPYGYTF.

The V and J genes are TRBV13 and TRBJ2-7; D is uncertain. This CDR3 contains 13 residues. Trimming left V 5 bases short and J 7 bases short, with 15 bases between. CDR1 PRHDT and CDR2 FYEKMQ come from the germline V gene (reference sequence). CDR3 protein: CASSPLKTVEQYF. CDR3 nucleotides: TGTGCCAGCAGCCCCCTCAAGACTGTTGAGCAGTACTTC.

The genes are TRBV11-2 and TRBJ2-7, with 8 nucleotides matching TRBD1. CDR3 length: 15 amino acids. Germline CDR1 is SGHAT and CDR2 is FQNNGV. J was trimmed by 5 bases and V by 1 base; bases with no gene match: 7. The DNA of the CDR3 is TGTGCCAGCAGCTTAGGCCCCGGGACAGGTAACGAGCAGTACTTC. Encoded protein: CASSLGPGTGNEQYF.

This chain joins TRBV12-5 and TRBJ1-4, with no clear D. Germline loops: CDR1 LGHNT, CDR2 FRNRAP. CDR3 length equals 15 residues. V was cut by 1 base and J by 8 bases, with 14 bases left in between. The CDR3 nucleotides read TGTGCTAGTGGTTTGGATAGGAGGCCGGGGGAAAAACTGTTTTTT. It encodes CASGLDRRPGEKLFF.

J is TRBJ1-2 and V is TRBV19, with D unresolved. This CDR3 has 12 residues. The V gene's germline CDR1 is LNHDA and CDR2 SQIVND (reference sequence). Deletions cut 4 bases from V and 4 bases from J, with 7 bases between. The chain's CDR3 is CASSNNLYGYTF. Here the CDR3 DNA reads TGTGCCAGTAGTAACAACCTCTATGGCTACACCTTC.

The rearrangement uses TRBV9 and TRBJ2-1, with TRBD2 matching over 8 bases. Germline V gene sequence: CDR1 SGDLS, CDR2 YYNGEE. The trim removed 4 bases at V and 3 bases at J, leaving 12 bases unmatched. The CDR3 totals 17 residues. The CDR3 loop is CASSSDPGLGIYNEQFF. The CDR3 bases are TGTGCCAGCAGCTCCGACCCGGGACTAGGTATCTACAATGAGCAGTTCTTC.

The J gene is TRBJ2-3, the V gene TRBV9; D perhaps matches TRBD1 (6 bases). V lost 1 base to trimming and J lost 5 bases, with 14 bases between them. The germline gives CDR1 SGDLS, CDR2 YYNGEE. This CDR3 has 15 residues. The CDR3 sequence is CASSVTGRVVDTQYF. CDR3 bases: TGTGCCAGCAGCGTAACAGGGCGGGTGGTAGATACGCAGTATTTT.

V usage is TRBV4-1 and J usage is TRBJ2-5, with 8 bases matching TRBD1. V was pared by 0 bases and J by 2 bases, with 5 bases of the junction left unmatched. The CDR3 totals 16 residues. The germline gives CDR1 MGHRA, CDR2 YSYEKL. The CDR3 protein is CASSQEPQGAQETQYF. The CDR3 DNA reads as TGCGCCAGCAGCCAAGAACCCCAGGGGGCTCAAGAGACCCAGTACTTC.

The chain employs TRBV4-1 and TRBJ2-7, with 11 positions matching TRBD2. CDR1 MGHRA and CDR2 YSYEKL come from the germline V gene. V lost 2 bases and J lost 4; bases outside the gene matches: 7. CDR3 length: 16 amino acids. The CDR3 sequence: CASSQLGLAADYEQYF. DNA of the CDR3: TGCGCCAGCAGCCAACTGGGACTAGCGGCCGATTACGAGCAGTACTTC.

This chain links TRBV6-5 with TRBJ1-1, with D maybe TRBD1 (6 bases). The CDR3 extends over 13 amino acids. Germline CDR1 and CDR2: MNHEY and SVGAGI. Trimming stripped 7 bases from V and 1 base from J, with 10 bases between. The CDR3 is CASNGQQNTEAFF. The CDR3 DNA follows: TGTGCCAGCAATGGACAGCAGAACACTGAAGCTTTCTTT.

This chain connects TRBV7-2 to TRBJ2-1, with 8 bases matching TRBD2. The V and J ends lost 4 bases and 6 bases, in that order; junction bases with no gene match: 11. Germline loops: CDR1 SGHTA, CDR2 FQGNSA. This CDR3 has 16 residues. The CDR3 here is CASSSRATSELNEQFF. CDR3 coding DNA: TGTGCCAGCAGCTCACGAGCGACTAGCGAGCTCAATGAGCAGTTCTTC.

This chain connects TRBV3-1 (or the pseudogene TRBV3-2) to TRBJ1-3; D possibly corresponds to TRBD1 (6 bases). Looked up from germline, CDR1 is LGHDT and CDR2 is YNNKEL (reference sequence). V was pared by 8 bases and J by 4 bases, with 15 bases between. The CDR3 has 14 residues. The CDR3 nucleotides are TGTGCCAGCTCTACAGGGTCTGGCGGAAACACCATATATTTT. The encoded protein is CASSTGSGGNTIYF.